This T cell receptor beta chain derives from a study of CD8+CD57+ T cells in acquired aplastic anemia. Patients chosen for sequencing had shown CD8+CD57+ cell expansion by flow cytometry. This clonotype has a count of ten or more. The template used for profiling TCR beta VDJ and CDR3 was genomic DNA. TCRdb redid the calling of the reads with MiXCR, one entry per CDR3 protein. This sample yields 150,000 to 200,000 distinct CDR3 sequences, of which over 40% are seen a single time; under 2% belongs to the top ten. The sequence derives from a human donor with aplastic anemia. Specimen: sorted CD4+, CD8+, or CD8+CD57+ T cells (not recorded which) from PBMCs.

The CDR3 loop reads CASSFMGARQETQYF. DNA for the CDR3: TGTGCCAGCAGTTTCATGGGGGCGCGACAAGAGACCCAGTACTTC. V usage is TRBV12-3 or TRBV12-4 and J usage is TRBJ2-5, with D perhaps matching TRBD1 (6 bases). V lost 3 bases, J lost 2 bases, and 13 bases lay in between. The CDR3 totals 15 residues.